A single TCR beta chain is shown here with its context. Its cognate antigen is unknown. PCR involved 60 Vbeta and 13 Jbeta primers. This table comes from immunoSEQ multiplex PCR, and its TCRdb copy is limited to in-frame clones, with some not included. Of approximately 260,000 clones in the sample, around 90% were seen once. Germline assignment: CDR1 GTSNPN and CDR2 SVGIG (reference sequence). Trimming took 5 bases from V and 7 from J; bases not matched to a gene: 4. The CDR3 loop spans 12 amino acids. The data stem from a study of cytomegalovirus exposure and HLA in healthy donors. About the study: Around 78 million unique TCRs, all from HLA-typed donors, were included in an early release of the data. Study-wide points: The availability of immune exposure information extended only to CMV serostatus.

The sequencing sample was made of PBMCs. The sequence derives from a girl aged 2-10 years in good health and CMV-seronegative. The chain uses TRBV30 and TRBJ2-1; 8 nucleotides agree with TRBD1. DNA of the CDR3: TGTGCCTGGGGACAGGGCGCGAATGAGCAGTTCTTC. It specifies CAWGQGANEQFF.